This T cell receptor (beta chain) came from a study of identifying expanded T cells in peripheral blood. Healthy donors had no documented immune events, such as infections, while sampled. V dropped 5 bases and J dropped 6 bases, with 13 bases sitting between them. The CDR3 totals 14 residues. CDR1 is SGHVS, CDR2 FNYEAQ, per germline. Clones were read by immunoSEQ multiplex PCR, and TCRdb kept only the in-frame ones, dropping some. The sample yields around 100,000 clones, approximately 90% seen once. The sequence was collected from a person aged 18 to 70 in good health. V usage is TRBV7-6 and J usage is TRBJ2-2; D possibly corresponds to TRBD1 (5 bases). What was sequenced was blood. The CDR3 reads CASSQGVSSGELFF. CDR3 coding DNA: TGTGCCAGCAGCCAAGGGGTGTCATCCGGGGAGCTGTTTTTT.